A single sample gave rise to the 23 T cell receptor beta chains below, sequenced in a study of CD8+ T cells in alopecia areata. After isolation, RNA underwent reverse transcription to generate cDNA as the sequencing template. The method was immunoSEQ multiplex PCR; TCRdb's version includes in-frame clones alone and lacks a portion of them. The sample includes approximately 140,000 clones, more than 40% of them seen just once. The source material was CD4+ T cells sorted from blood. The receptors were sampled from a human donor with alopecia areata.

The chain couples TRBV18 to TRBJ2-1, with 8 bases aligning to TRBD2. Germline lookup yields CDR1 KGHSH and CDR2 LQKENI. V dropped 3 bases and J dropped 0; count of bases not matched to a gene: 1. The CDR3 has 15 amino acids. In DNA form, the CDR3 reads TGTGCCAGCTCACCCGGGACTAGCTCCTACAATGAGCAGTTCTTC. Protein: CASSPGTSSYNEQFF.

This clone was recorded a few times. The chain carries TRBV29-1 and TRBJ2-5, with TRBD1 as a possible D gene (6 bases). Germline V gene sequence: CDR1 SQVTM, CDR2 ANQGSEA. V lost 7 bases and J lost 5, with 17 bases in between. The CDR3 has 13 residues. The DNA of the CDR3 is TGCAGCGCTAGCAGGGGCTTTATCGAGACCCAGTACTTC. Translation gives CSASRGFIETQYF. Full variable domain (missing parts from reference TRBV29-1 and TRBJ2-5): SAVISQKPSRDICQRGTSLTIQCQVDSQVTMMFWYRQQPGQSLTLIATANQGSEATYESGFVIDKFPISRPNLTFSTLTVSNMSPEDSSIYLCSASRGFIETQYFGPGTRLLVL.

A word on this clone: The limits of the CDR3 on the DNA are not certain, so only TCRdb's listed CDR3 is given. The V and J genes are TRBV6-5 and TRBJ2-5. The germline V gene encodes CDR1 MNHEY and CDR2 SVGAGI. The CDR3 spans 14 residues, counting both ends. CDR3 amino acids: CASSYFGPAETQYF.

The chain couples TRBV6-5 to TRBJ1-5; 7 nucleotides match TRBD1. With V trimmed by 6 bases and J by 6 bases, 11 bases remained unmatched. The V gene's germline CDR1 is MNHEY and CDR2 SVGAGI. There are 15 residues in the CDR3. The CDR3 DNA sequence: TGTGCCAGCAGCGTCACGGGACAGTGGAGTCAGCCCCAGCATTTT. It translates to CASSVTGQWSQPQHF.

This chain links TRBV2 with TRBJ2-1; the match to TRBD2 covers 10 bases. Germline assignment: CDR1 SNHLY and CDR2 FYNNEI. The CDR3 runs 16 residues. Germline trimming cut 6 bases from V and 2 bases from J; bases unmatched to any gene: 7. The CDR3 is CASRPLTSGAYNEQFF. The CDR3 coding sequence is TGTGCCAGCAGACCCCTTACTAGCGGGGCCTACAATGAGCAGTTCTTC.

The rearrangement joins TRBV5-1 to TRBJ2-3; TRBD2 aligns across 10 bases. Germline V gene lookup returns CDR1 SGHRS and CDR2 YFSETQ. Germline trimming cut 6 bases from V and 6 bases from J; bases unmatched to any gene: 7. The CDR3 is 14 residues long. The CDR3 spells CASIPGTSADTQYF. The DNA of the CDR3 is TGCGCCAGCATCCCTGGGACTAGCGCCGATACGCAGTATTTT. The entire variable domain, with the rest obtained from reference TRBV5-1 and TRBJ2-3, is as follows: KAGVTQTPRYLIKTRGQQVTLSCSPISGHRSVSWYQQTPGQGLQFLFEYFSETQRNKGNFPGRFSGRQFSNSRSEMNVSTLELGDSALYLCASIPGTSADTQYFGPGTRLTVL.

As DNA, the CDR3 is TGCGCCAGCAGCCCCTTCAGACAGGGACATTCCGATGAGCAGTTCTTC. Its protein product is CASSPFRQGHSDEQFF. The chain employs TRBV5-1 and TRBJ2-1; 7 nucleotides align to TRBD1. V lost 4 bases, J lost 8 bases, and 15 bases stayed unmatched. CDR1 SGHRS and CDR2 YFSETQ come from the germline V gene. The CDR3 has 16 residues.

The chain couples TRBV5-1 to TRBJ2-3, with a tentative D call TRBD2 (7 bases). This CDR3 region has 13 residues. Trimming shortened V by 6 bases and J by 4 bases, and 12 bases separated the two germline ends. CDR1 is SGHRS and CDR2 is YFSETQ in the germline V gene. The CDR3 DNA follows: TGCGCCAGCACCCCGGGGGGCGCAGATACGCAGTATTTT. This encodes CASTPGGADTQYF.

The V gene is TRBV5-6, the J gene TRBJ1-2; D not resolved. CDR3 size: 15 residues. V was shortened by 7 bases and J by 8 bases, with 24 bases between the two germline ends. Looked up from germline, CDR1 is SGHDT and CDR2 is YYEEEE. The CDR3 loop is CASRRLGVLSRGYTF. The CDR3 DNA follows: TGTGCCAGCCGCCGCCTCGGAGTATTGTCAAGAGGCTACACCTTC. Looking up the rest from reference TRBV5-6 and TRBJ1-2 gives the full variable domain: DAGVTQSPTHLIKTRGQQVTLRCSPKSGHDTVSWYQQALGQGPQFIFQYYEEEERQRGNFPDRFSGHQFPNYSSELNVNALLLGDSALYLCASRRLGVLSRGYTFGSGTRLTVV.

The genes are TRBV7-9 and TRBJ2-5; 8 bases match TRBD2. CDR3 length: 13 residues. Losses at the gene ends were 5 bases for V and 4 bases for J; bases not matched to a gene: 3. Germline V gene data show CDR1 as SEHNR and CDR2 as FQNEAQ (reference sequence). CDR3 sequence: CASSPLAAETQYF. CDR3 DNA: TGTGCCAGCAGCCCACTAGCGGCAGAGACCCAGTACTTC.

As DNA, the CDR3 is TGTGCCAGCAGCTTAGGACTAGTGGTGCAGTTCTTC. Its translation: CASSLGLVVQFF. This chain connects TRBV7-2 to TRBJ2-1, with D tentatively TRBD2 (6 bases). Deletions cut 1 base from V and 12 bases from J, with 10 bases between. CDR3 length: 12 residues. In germline, CDR1 is SGHTA, CDR2 FQGNSA.

This clone was seen more than once but under ten times. The chain recombines TRBV30 with TRBJ2-5, with TRBD1 as a possible D gene (6 bases). This CDR3 region has 13 residues. CDR1 and CDR2 from the germline V gene are GTSNPN and SVGIG (reference sequence). The V end lost 2 bases, the J end lost 5 bases, and 12 bases lay between the germline ends. This chain's CDR3 is CAWSQGQRETQYF. CDR3 in DNA: TGTGCCTGGAGTCAGGGGCAGAGGGAGACCCAGTACTTC.

This clone was seen a few times. This rearrangement joins TRBV5-6 to TRBJ1-1; a weak D match, TRBD1 (5 bases). The CDR3 length is 13 residues. V lost 1 base and J 4 bases, leaving 8 bases between the germline ends. Germline-derived CDR1 and CDR2 are SGHDT and YYEEEE. CDR3 region: CASSLPGGTEAFF. As DNA, the CDR3 is TGTGCCAGCAGCTTGCCGGGGGGCACTGAAGCTTTCTTT.

The chain links TRBV28 to TRBJ1-2, with D unclear. Germline CDR1 is MDHEN and CDR2 is SYDVKM. Trimming took 5 bases from V and 8 from J, leaving 12 bases between them. This CDR3 comprises 12 residues. The CDR3 sequence: CASSDRGLGYTF. The CDR3 nucleotides are TGTGCCAGCAGTGATCGAGGGTTAGGCTACACCTTC.

The chain links TRBV19 to TRBJ2-2, with D possibly matching TRBD2 (6 bases). Germline V lookup: CDR1 LNHDA, CDR2 SQIVND (reference sequence). The CDR3 runs to 13 residues. V lost 6 bases to trimming and J lost 4 bases, with 9 bases between them. This CDR3 reads CASRMGGTGELFF. As DNA, the CDR3 is TGTGCCAGTAGGATGGGGGGCACCGGGGAGCTGTTTTTT.

This chain joins TRBV29-1 and TRBJ2-7; D unresolved. Germline V CDR1 and CDR2: SQVTM, ANQGSEA. The CDR3 spans 11 residues. V dropped 4 bases and J dropped 3 bases, with 7 bases sitting between them. CDR3 DNA: TGCAGCGTTGCCGTCGACTACGAGCAGTACTTC. Encoded protein: CSVAVDYEQYF.

The rearrangement uses TRBV9 and TRBJ2-5; D remains ambiguous. V was cut by 6 bases and J by 5 bases, with 20 bases left in between. CDR1 SGDLS and CDR2 YYNGEE come from the germline V gene. The CDR3 runs to 15 residues. CDR3 sequence (DNA): TGTGCCAGCAAACGTACACCTTCTACATCGGAGACCCAGTACTTC. As protein: CASKRTPSTSETQYF.

This clone was observed a handful of times. The chain couples TRBV7-2 to TRBJ2-4; 9 bases map to TRBD2. This CDR3 is built from 19 residues. J lost 6 bases, V lost 5 bases, and 20 bases had no gene match. Germline CDR1 reads SGHTA; CDR2 reads FQGNSA. Here the CDR3 reads CASSPPGGWLREGGNIQYF. The CDR3 DNA reads TGTGCCAGCAGCCCGCCCGGGGGCTGGTTGCGGGAGGGAGGAAACATTCAGTACTTC.

The chain is built from TRBV29-1 and TRBJ2-7, with 10 bases fitting TRBD1. V shed 6 bases and J 5 bases; nucleotides not matched to a gene: 7. The CDR3 totals 13 residues. The V gene's germline CDR1 is SQVTM and CDR2 ANQGSEA. In DNA form, the CDR3 reads TGCAGCGTGCAGACAGGGGGCATCCACGAGCAGTACTTC. It is translated as CSVQTGGIHEQYF.

The J gene is TRBJ2-7, the V gene TRBV20-1; D call uncertain. Germline values: CDR1 DFQATT, CDR2 SNEGSKA (reference sequence). The germline V and J ends were trimmed by 4 bases and 7 bases, with 11 bases remaining between them. The CDR3 has 11 amino acids. CDR3 in amino acids: CSAIDLEEQYF. CDR3 DNA sequence: TGCAGTGCTATAGATCTAGAGGAGCAGTACTTC.

There are a few counts of this clone. The V gene is TRBV29-1, the J gene TRBJ2-5; D call uncertain. Trimming pared 4 bases from V and 7 bases from J, leaving 13 bases between. Looked up from germline, CDR1 is SQVTM and CDR2 is ANQGSEA. This CDR3 spans 12 amino acids. The CDR3 coding sequence is TGCAGCGTTGTTGTAGGGATCGTGACCCAGTACTTC. It is translated as CSVVVGIVTQYF.

The chain combines TRBV7-9 with TRBJ2-2, with 7 bases that match TRBD1. V trimming: 6 bases; J trimming: 1 base; junction bases outside the gene matches: 5. Germline V CDR1 and CDR2: SEHNR, FQNEAQ (reference sequence). This CDR3 has 15 residues. CDR3 DNA: TGTGCCAGCAGACCACCAGGGGGGAACACCGGGGAGCTGTTTTTT. Its translation is CASRPPGGNTGELFF.

The genes are TRBV5-1 and TRBJ2-3; weak D call: TRBD2 (7 bases). The germline V gene encodes CDR1 SGHRS and CDR2 YFSETQ. Trimming took 4 bases from V and 1 from J, leaving 13 bases between them. CDR3 length: 15 amino acids. CDR3 in amino acids: CASSRAGQRTDTQYF. CDR3 DNA sequence: TGCGCCAGCAGCAGAGCGGGACAACGCACAGATACGCAGTATTTT.